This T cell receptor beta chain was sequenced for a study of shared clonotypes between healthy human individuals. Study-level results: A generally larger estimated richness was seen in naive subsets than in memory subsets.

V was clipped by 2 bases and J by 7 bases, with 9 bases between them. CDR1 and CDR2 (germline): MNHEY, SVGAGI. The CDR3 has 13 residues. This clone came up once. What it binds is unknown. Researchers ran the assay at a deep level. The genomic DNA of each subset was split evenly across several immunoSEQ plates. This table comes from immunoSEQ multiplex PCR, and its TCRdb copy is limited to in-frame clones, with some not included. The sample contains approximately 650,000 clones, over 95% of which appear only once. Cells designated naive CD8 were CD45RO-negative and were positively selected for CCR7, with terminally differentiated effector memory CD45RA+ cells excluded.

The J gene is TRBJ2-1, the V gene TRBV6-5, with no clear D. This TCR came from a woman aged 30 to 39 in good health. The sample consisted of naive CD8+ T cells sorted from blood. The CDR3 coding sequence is TGTGCCAGCAGTTACAACCTTCGAAATGAGCAGTTCTTC. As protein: CASSYNLRNEQFF.